Sequencing of this TCR beta chain was carried out in a study of T-cell memory formation after mild COVID-19. 5'RACE primed at constant segments yielded TCR alpha and TCR beta cDNA libraries bearing sample barcodes and UMIs. Via MiXCR, TCRdb re-called the 5' RACE reads, giving one row per CDR3 protein. The profile shows hundreds of thousands of distinct CDR3 sequences, around 20% of them singletons. Germline loops: CDR1 DFQATT, CDR2 SNEGSKA (reference sequence). The CDR3 consists of 12 residues. V shed 6 bases and J 5 bases; nucleotides not matched to a gene: 4. The J gene is TRBJ1-5, the V gene TRBV20-1; 7 bases line up with TRBD1. Specimen: PBMCs or a T cell subset sorted from them (not recorded which). The receptor was isolated from a man aged 18-30 years who had mild COVID-19 (a few samples of this study predate the infection). Cell type and time point are not known. The CDR3 protein is CSARTGHQPQHF. The CDR3 DNA reads as TGCAGTGCACGGACAGGCCATCAGCCCCAGCATTTT.